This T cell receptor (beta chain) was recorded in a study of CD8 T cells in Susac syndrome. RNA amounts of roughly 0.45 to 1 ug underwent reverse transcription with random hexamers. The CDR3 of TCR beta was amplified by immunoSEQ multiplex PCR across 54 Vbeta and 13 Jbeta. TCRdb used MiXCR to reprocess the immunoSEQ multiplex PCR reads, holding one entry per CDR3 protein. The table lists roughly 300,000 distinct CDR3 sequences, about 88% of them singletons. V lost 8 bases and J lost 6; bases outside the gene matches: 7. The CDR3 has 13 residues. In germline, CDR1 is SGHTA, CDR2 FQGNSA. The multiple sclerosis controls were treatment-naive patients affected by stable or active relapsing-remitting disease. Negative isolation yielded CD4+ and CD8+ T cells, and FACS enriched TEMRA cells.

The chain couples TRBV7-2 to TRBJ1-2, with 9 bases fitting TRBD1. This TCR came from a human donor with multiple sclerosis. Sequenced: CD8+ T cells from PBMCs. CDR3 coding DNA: TGTGCCAGCTTCCGGGACAGGGTCAATGGCTACACCTTC. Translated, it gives CASFRDRVNGYTF.